The 6 T cell receptor beta chains listed next were all sequenced from one sample in a study of identical twins. TCRdb reprocessed the 5' RACE reads via MiXCR and lists one record per CDR3 protein. Among some 250,000 distinct CDR3 sequences listed, approximately 11% were seen once. Another study also made use of these data, one on yellow fever vaccine responses in identical twins.

Material: memory (CD45RO+) T cells sorted from blood. These receptors were collected from a woman between 18 and 29 years old in good health.

The J gene is TRBJ2-1, the V gene TRBV2; possibly TRBD2 for D (6 bases). Germline V gene data show CDR1 as SNHLY and CDR2 as FYNNEI. The length of the CDR3 is 15 residues. Trimming took 6 bases from V and 0 from J, leaving 12 bases between them. CDR3 protein: CASRYSGSSYNEQFF. As DNA, the CDR3 is TGTGCCAGCAGATATAGCGGAAGCTCCTACAATGAGCAGTTCTTC.

This rearrangement joins TRBV7-9 to TRBJ2-7; no clear D gene. Germline values: CDR1 SEHNR, CDR2 FQNEAQ (reference sequence). Trimming cost V 0 bases and J 5 bases, with 8 bases left between them. This CDR3 comprises 13 residues. In DNA, the CDR3 is TGTGCCAGCAGCTTAGCCTCCTTCGACGAGCAGTACTTC. Amino acid sequence: CASSLASFDEQYF.

The chain has TRBV6-1 and TRBJ2-5; 8 nucleotides align to TRBD1. Trimming removed 6 bases from V and 0 bases from J; junction bases left unmatched: 9. The CDR3 runs 16 residues. CDR1 MNHNS and CDR2 SASEGT come from the germline V gene. Here the CDR3 DNA reads TGTGCCAGCAGAGCCACAGGGGGTTCGTACCAAGAGACCCAGTACTTC. It specifies CASRATGGSYQETQYF.

The chain is built from TRBV19 and TRBJ1-2, with D possibly TRBD1 on 5 matching bases. V was shortened by 5 bases and J by 2 bases, with 12 bases between the two germline ends. The CDR3 runs to 14 residues. Germline V lookup: CDR1 LNHDA, CDR2 SQIVND (reference sequence). The CDR3, as DNA: TGTGCCAGTAGTTTCGCGGGGGTGAACTATGGCTACACCTTC. Encoded protein: CASSFAGVNYGYTF.

CDR3 DNA: TGCAGTGCTAGAGATCGGACTAGCGGGTGGAAAAGGGGTACCTACGAGCAGTACTTC. Protein sequence: CSARDRTSGWKRGTYEQYF. V and J are TRBV20-1 and TRBJ2-7; 11 bases fit TRBD2. Germline CDR1 and CDR2: DFQATT and SNEGSKA (reference sequence). The CDR3 covers 19 residues. The junction had 15 bases not matched to a gene; V was cut back by 0 bases and J by 2 bases.

This sequence joins TRBV18 and TRBJ2-3; D is unresolved. The V gene lost 3 bases and the J gene lost 2 bases, with 9 bases spanning the gap. Per the germline V gene, CDR1 is KGHSH and CDR2 is LQKENI. The CDR3 sequence is 14 residues long. CDR3 loop: CASSPQFPTDTQYF. CDR3 sequence (DNA): TGTGCCAGCTCACCGCAGTTTCCCACAGATACGCAGTATTTT. Based on the CDR3 plus reference TRBV18 and TRBJ2-3, the full variable domain is NAGVMQNPRHLVRRRGQEARLRCSPMKGHSHVYWYRQLPEEGLKFMVYLQKENIIDESGMPKERFSAEFPKEGPSILRIQQVVRGDSAAYFCASSPQFPTDTQYFGPGTRLTVL.